This T cell receptor beta chain came from a study of OX40 agonist ivuxolimab in advanced cancers. Whole-study context: Patients in the trial were receiving intravenous ivuxolimab every 2 weeks, at doses of 0.01 to 10 mg/kg. General study points: Low levels of normalized T-cell clonal expansion also appeared in some nonresponders. By week 6 at 0.1 to 3.0 mg/kg, blood CD4+ and CD8+ T cells had expanded clonally.

V lost 1 base to trimming and J lost 6 bases, with 10 bases between them. CDR1 and CDR2 (germline): SGHVS, FQNEAQ. The CDR3 sequence is 14 residues long. Comment on this clone: Its antigen is not known.

The assay was immunoSEQ multiplex PCR, and TCRdb's table has in-frame clones only and misses some. The sample lists roughly 150,000 clones, 90% to 95% occurring once. The V call is TRBV7-8, the J call TRBJ1-5, with D perhaps TRBD1 (5 bases). This sequence originates from an adult with an advanced solid tumor such as melanoma, head and neck, liver or kidney cancer. Sequences were derived from CD4+ or CD8+ T cells sorted from blood, sampled in a trial of the OX40 agonist ivuxolimab. CDR3 in amino acids: CASSLGSGTQPQHF. The DNA of the CDR3 is TGTGCCAGCAGCTTAGGGAGTGGGACTCAGCCCCAGCATTTT.